These 25 T cell receptor beta chains were sequenced from one sample in a study of T cell responses to AZD1222 COVID-19 vaccine. TCRdb's table, derived via immunoSEQ multiplex PCR, lists solely in-frame clones and lacks some. The sample has some 130,000 clones; over 85% are singletons. The specimen was peripheral blood, collected on day 0 of AZD1222 vaccination. These receptors were collected from an adult in good health.

In DNA, the CDR3 is TGTGCCAGCAGAATACCTAGCTCGGGGCGCTACGAGCAGTACTTC. This sequence encodes CASRIPSSGRYEQYF. The rearrangement links TRBV27 to TRBJ2-7; tentatively, D is TRBD1 or TRBD2 (5 bases each). The CDR3 loop spans 15 amino acids. The germline CDR1 and CDR2 sequences are MNHEY and SMNVEV (reference sequence). V was clipped by 6 bases and J by 3 bases, with 18 bases between them.

This chain uses TRBV14 with TRBJ1-3; no definite D call. The V and J ends lost 0 bases and 0 bases respectively, with 15 bases between them. Germline V gene lookup returns CDR1 SGHDN and CDR2 FVKESK. The CDR3 spans 18 residues. This chain's CDR3 is CASSQDALLGNSGNTIYF. The CDR3 DNA reads as TGTGCCAGCAGCCAAGACGCCCTCCTGGGGAACTCTGGAAACACCATATATTTT.

This sequence joins TRBV5-1 and TRBJ2-1; D may match TRBD1 or TRBD2 (5 bases each). V lost 0 bases, J lost 4 bases, and 14 bases lay in between. This CDR3 has 16 residues. Looked up from germline, CDR1 is SGHRS and CDR2 is YFSETQ. DNA of the CDR3: TGCGCCAGCAGCTTGGAGGGTCTCTGGGGGTACAATGAGCAGTTCTTC. Its protein is CASSLEGLWGYNEQFF.

The V gene is TRBV5-1, the J gene TRBJ2-3; 8 nucleotides agree with TRBD2. This CDR3 is built from 16 residues. Trimming took 3 bases from V and 1 from J; bases not matched to a gene: 7. CDR1 SGHRS and CDR2 YFSETQ come from the germline V gene. CDR3 sequence: CASSSQTSAGTDTQYF. The CDR3 DNA is TGCGCCAGCAGCTCCCAGACTAGCGCGGGCACAGATACGCAGTATTTT.

The chain recombines TRBV6-5 with TRBJ1-6; 8 nucleotides match TRBD1. Germline assignment: CDR1 MNHEY and CDR2 SVGAGI. Trimming at V came to 4 bases and at J to 10 bases, leaving 12 bases not matched to a gene. The CDR3 length is 16 residues. CDR3 coding DNA: TGTGCCAGCAGTTCGAATGACAGGGGCGGCTCATCACCCCTCCACTTT. Encoded protein: CASSSNDRGGSSPLHF.

The chain joins TRBV7-9 to TRBJ2-1; TRBD1 might be the D (6 bases). Trimming left V 2 bases short and J 0 bases short, with 11 bases between. The CDR3 consists of 16 residues. CDR1 is SEHNR and CDR2 is FQNEAQ in the germline V gene (reference sequence). The CDR3 nucleotides read TGTGCCAGCAGCTTAAGGGGGAGTAGCTCCTACAATGAGCAGTTCTTC. Protein: CASSLRGSSSYNEQFF.

This clone has only one observation. The junction differs from germline at one of its ends, possibly a read error. The chain employs TRBV5-1 and TRBJ1-5; D perhaps matches TRBD1 (5 bases). The CDR3 runs 15 residues. Germline assignment: CDR1 SGHRS and CDR2 YFSETQ. CDR3 DNA sequence: TGCGCCAGCACCTTGGGCACAGGTGGCAATCAGCCCCAGCATTTT. Translated, it gives CASTLGTGGNQPQHF. The full variable domain, completed using reference TRBV5-1 and TRBJ1-5, is KAGVTQTPRYLIKTRGQQVTLSCSPISGHRSVSWYQQTPGQGLQFLFEYFSETQRNKGNFPGRFSGRQFSNSRSEMNVSTLELGDSALYLCASTLGTGGNQPQHFGDGTRLSIL.

The chain has TRBV28 and TRBJ1-2; D call uncertain. Per germline, CDR1 MDHEN and CDR2 SYDVKM. The CDR3 contains 13 residues. Trimming shortened V by 5 bases and J by 4 bases, and 11 bases separated the two germline ends. The CDR3 is CASSIEGSYGYTF. In nucleotides, the CDR3 is TGTGCCAGCAGTATTGAGGGCAGCTATGGCTACACCTTC.

The gene calls are TRBV18 and TRBJ1-1; D is undetermined. Per germline, CDR1 KGHSH and CDR2 LQKENI. The CDR3 is 14 amino acids. V lost 0 bases to trimming and J lost 0 bases, with 5 bases between them. The CDR3 nucleotides are TGTGCCAGCTCACCACCGGCGGTGAACACTGAAGCTTTCTTT. It yields the protein CASSPPAVNTEAFF. Variable domain in full (rest from reference TRBV18 and TRBJ1-1): NAGVMQNPRHLVRRRGQEARLRCSPMKGHSHVYWYRQLPEEGLKFMVYLQKENIIDESGMPKERFSAEFPKEGPSILRIQQVVRGDSAAYFCASSPPAVNTEAFFGQGTRLTVV.

As DNA, the CDR3 is TGTGCCAGCAGTGAAGGACAGTTTGGACAGCCCCAGCATTTT. This sequence encodes CASSEGQFGQPQHF. V gene TRBV6-1 combines with J gene TRBJ1-5; D possibly corresponds to TRBD1 (5 bases). Germline assignment: CDR1 MNHNS and CDR2 SASEGT. Trimming shortened V by 1 base and J by 7 bases, and 11 bases separated the two germline ends. The CDR3 extends over 14 amino acids.

This chain joins TRBV24-1 and TRBJ2-1; TRBD2 matches 10 bases. Trimming took 3 bases from V and 4 from J; bases not matched to a gene: 11. The CDR3 loop spans 18 amino acids. CDR1 and CDR2 from the germline V gene are KGHDR and SFDVKD. This CDR3 reads CATSDGNPGLATYNEQFF. The CDR3 DNA sequence: TGTGCCACCAGTGATGGTAATCCGGGACTAGCGACGTACAATGAGCAGTTCTTC.

V and J are TRBV5-1 and TRBJ1-2; D may be TRBD1 (5 bases). V gave up 0 bases and J gave up 13 bases, with 16 bases separating them. Germline values: CDR1 SGHRS, CDR2 YFSETQ. The CDR3 runs 13 residues. CDR3 protein: CASSLVPGGTVTF. The DNA for the CDR3 is TGCGCCAGCAGCTTGGTACCCGGGGGGACCGTCACCTTC.

The V gene is TRBV19, the J gene TRBJ1-1; no definite D call. The V end was cut by 3 bases, the J end by 0 bases, with 11 bases between. Germline lookup yields CDR1 LNHDA and CDR2 SQIVND (reference sequence). The CDR3 has 15 amino acids. In nucleotides, the CDR3 is TGTGCCAGTAGTATCGGGGTCCAGATGAACACTGAAGCTTTCTTT. Encoded protein: CASSIGVQMNTEAFF.

The gene calls are TRBV3-1 (or the pseudogene TRBV3-2) and TRBJ1-2; D uncertain. The ends were cut back, 0 bases at V and 2 bases at J, with 10 bases in the middle. CDR3 length equals 15 residues. Germline V lookup: CDR1 LGHDT, CDR2 YNNKEL (reference sequence). The DNA for the CDR3 is TGTGCCAGCAGCCAAGAAGGGCAGGCCAACTATGGCTACACCTTC. This encodes CASSQEGQANYGYTF.

The chain is built from TRBV29-1 and TRBJ2-6; D may be TRBD1 (5 bases). Germline values: CDR1 SQVTM, CDR2 ANQGSEA. The CDR3 spans 14 residues. Trimming pared 4 bases from V and 3 bases from J, leaving 10 bases between. The CDR3 nucleotides are TGCAGCGTTGGGGGTAGGGGTGGGGCCAACGTCCTGACTTTC. Protein: CSVGGRGGANVLTF.

The gene calls are TRBV6-8 and TRBJ2-7; D ambiguous. The length of the CDR3 is 16 residues. CDR1 and CDR2 from the germline V gene are MNHGY and SAAAGT. V gave up 6 bases and J gave up 2 bases, with 20 bases separating them. CDR3 sequence (DNA): TGTGCCAGCAGGTCCGGGCCCGACTGGTACACCTACGAGCAGTACTTC. Translation: CASRSGPDWYTYEQYF.

The chain couples TRBV10-1 to TRBJ1-1; D unclear. Germline assignment: CDR1 WNHNN and CDR2 SYGVQD (reference sequence). The CDR3 runs 16 residues. The V and J ends lost 0 bases and 5 bases respectively, with 16 bases between them. The CDR3 loop is CASSESSWPTRTEAFF. CDR3 bases: TGCGCCAGCAGTGAGTCTTCTTGGCCCACGAGGACTGAAGCTTTCTTT.

Comments on this clone: Other DNA sequences in this specimen translate into the identical CDR3. V gene TRBV5-4 combines with J gene TRBJ1-2; D is perhaps TRBD1 (5 bases). The germline V and J ends were trimmed by 0 bases and 2 bases, with 11 bases remaining between them. This CDR3 spans 15 amino acids. The germline V gene has CDR1 SGHNT and CDR2 YYREEE (reference sequence). CDR3: CASSLGGARNYGYTF. CDR3 coding DNA: TGTGCCAGCAGCTTGGGGGGCGCCAGGAACTATGGCTACACCTTC.

This clone was seen a single time. Written as DNA, the CDR3 is TGTGCCAGCAGCGTACTTGGCGGCAGGAACACTGAAGCTTTCTTT. Translation gives CASSVLGGRNTEAFF. This chain links TRBV9 with TRBJ1-1; D is uncertain. The germline V gene has CDR1 SGDLS and CDR2 YYNGEE. V gave up 1 base and J gave up 1 base, with 11 bases separating them. CDR3 length: 15 amino acids.

Note on this clone: Germline is not matched at one junction end, which may reflect a read error. This chain uses TRBV7-7 with TRBJ2-7; 8 bases match TRBD1. CDR3 length: 15 amino acids. CDR1 and CDR2 from the germline V gene are SSHAT and FNYEAQ (reference sequence). CDR3 in amino acids: CASSPRQGSGYEQYF. The CDR3 DNA follows: TGTGCTAGCAGCCCGAGACAGGGGTCAGGATACGAGCAGTACTTC. Full variable domain (remainder filled in from reference TRBV7-7 and TRBJ2-7): GAGVSQSPRYKVTKRGQDVTLRCDPISSHATLYWYQQALGQGPEFLTYFNYEAQPDKSGLPSDRFSAERPEGSISTLTIQRTEQRDSAMYRCASSPRQGSGYEQYFGPGTRLTVT.

V gene TRBV29-1 combines with J gene TRBJ1-1; D possibly corresponds to TRBD1 (5 bases). This CDR3 has 12 residues. V gave up 5 bases and J gave up 6 bases, with 13 bases separating them. Germline CDR1 and CDR2: SQVTM and ANQGSEA. For the CDR3, the DNA is TGCAGCGTTCTGCCCCCGGGGGCTGAAGCTTTCTTT. Translated: CSVLPPGAEAFF.

J is TRBJ2-7 and V is TRBV5-1; TRBD1 aligns across 8 bases. The CDR3 length is 16 residues. Unmatched junction bases numbered 10, after V lost 0 bases and J lost 5 bases. CDR1 and CDR2 from the germline V gene are SGHRS and YFSETQ. The DNA for the CDR3 is TGCGCCAGCAGCTTGGAAGCAGGGGGCATGGAGGACGAGCAGTACTTC. It is translated as CASSLEAGGMEDEQYF.

The chain has TRBV2 and TRBJ1-1; D ambiguous. In germline, CDR1 is SNHLY, CDR2 FYNNEI. With 6 bases removed from V and 1 base from J, the gap between germline ends came to 12 bases. CDR3 length equals 14 residues. The CDR3 loop is CASRPDIGNTEAFF. CDR3 DNA sequence: TGTGCCAGCAGGCCTGACATAGGGAACACTGAAGCTTTCTTT.

This clone was detected once. The rearrangement joins TRBV7-9 to TRBJ2-2; D is possibly TRBD1 (5 bases). The germline V gene encodes CDR1 SEHNR and CDR2 FQNEAQ (reference sequence). This CDR3 has 17 residues. Trimming cost V 1 base and J 0 bases, with 12 bases left between them. The CDR3 bases are TGTGCCAGCAGCTTAGAGCGAACAGGAGCGAACACCGGGGAGCTGTTTTTT. It encodes CASSLERTGANTGELFF.

This sequence joins TRBV3-1 (or the pseudogene TRBV3-2) and TRBJ2-7; TRBD1 aligns across 7 bases. CDR3 size: 14 residues. V trimming: 1 base; J trimming: 1 base; junction bases outside the gene matches: 1. Germline V gives CDR1 LGHDT, CDR2 YNNKEL (reference sequence). Here the CDR3 DNA reads TGTGCCAGCAGCCAAGTGGGACAGTCCTACGAGCAGTACTTC. Protein sequence: CASSQVGQSYEQYF.